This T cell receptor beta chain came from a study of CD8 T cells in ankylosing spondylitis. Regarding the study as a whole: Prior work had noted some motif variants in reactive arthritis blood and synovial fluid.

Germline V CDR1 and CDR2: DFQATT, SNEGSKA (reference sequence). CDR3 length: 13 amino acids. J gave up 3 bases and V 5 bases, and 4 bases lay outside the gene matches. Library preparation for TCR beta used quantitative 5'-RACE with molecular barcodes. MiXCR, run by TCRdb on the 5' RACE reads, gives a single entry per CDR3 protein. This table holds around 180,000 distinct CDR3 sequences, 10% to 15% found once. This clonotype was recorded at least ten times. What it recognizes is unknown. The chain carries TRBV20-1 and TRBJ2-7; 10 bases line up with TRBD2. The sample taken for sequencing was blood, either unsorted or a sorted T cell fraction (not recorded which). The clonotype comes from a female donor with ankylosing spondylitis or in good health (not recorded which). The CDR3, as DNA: TGCAGTGCTTCTAGCGGGGGTTTCTACGAGCAGTACTTC. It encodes CSASSGGFYEQYF.